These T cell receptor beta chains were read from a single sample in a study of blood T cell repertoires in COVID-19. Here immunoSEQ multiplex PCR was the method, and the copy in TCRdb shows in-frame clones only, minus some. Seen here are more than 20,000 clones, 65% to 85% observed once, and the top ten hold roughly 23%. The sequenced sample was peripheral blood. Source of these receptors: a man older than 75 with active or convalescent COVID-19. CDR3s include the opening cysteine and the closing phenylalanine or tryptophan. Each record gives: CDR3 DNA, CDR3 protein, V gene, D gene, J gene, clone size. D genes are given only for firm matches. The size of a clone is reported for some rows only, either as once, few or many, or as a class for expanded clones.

TGTGCCAGCAGTGATGTCGGACAAGGTACAGATACGCAGTATTTT	CASSDVGQGTDTQYF	TRBV6-1	NA	TRBJ2-3	NA
TGCGCCAGCAGACGTCCGGGACAGGGATTCAATGAGCAGTTCTTC	CASRRPGQGFNEQFF	TRBV5-1	TRBD1	TRBJ2-1	NA
TGTGCCAGCAGCTTAGGCCCCCCGGGGACAGCAGATACGCAGTATTTT	CASSLGPPGTADTQYF	TRBV11-3	TRBD1	TRBJ2-3	NA
TGTGCCAGCAGCTCCCCGCGGGGGCGAGGAGATACGCAGTATTTT	CASSSPRGRGDTQYF	TRBV7-9	NA	TRBJ2-3	once
TGTGCCAGCAGCTTAGCGGTGGCCAGGGATGAAAAACTGTTTTTT	CASSLAVARDEKLFF	TRBV7-6	NA	TRBJ1-4	NA
TGTGCCAGCAGTCGGCTAGCTTCGCAAAGCTCCTACAATGAGCAGTTCTTC	CASSRLASQSSYNEQFF	TRBV5-4	NA	TRBJ2-1	NA
TGCAGCGGAGGGTTCACAGATACGCAGTATTTT	CSGGFTDTQYF	TRBV29-1	NA	TRBJ2-3	NA
TGTGCCAGCAGGGGGGACAGGGACAATAATCAGCCCCAGCATTTT	CASRGDRDNNQPQHF	TRBV27	TRBD1	TRBJ1-5	once
TGTGCCAGCTCACGGGGACAGGAGACAGATACGCAGTATTTT	CASSRGQETDTQYF	TRBV18	TRBD1	TRBJ2-3	NA
TGTGCCAGTAGTACCGCCGGGACAGGGATATACGGCTACACCTTC	CASSTAGTGIYGYTF	TRBV19	TRBD1	TRBJ1-2	few
TGTGCCAGCTCACCGCGGGACAGTTCCTACGAGCAGTACTTC	CASSPRDSSYEQYF	TRBV18	NA	TRBJ2-7	once
TGTGCCAGCAGCTCTACAGGGCCCTACGAGCAGTACTTC	CASSSTGPYEQYF	TRBV7-8	NA	TRBJ2-7	few
TGTGCCAGCAGCCCACACGCCGGAGACAATGAGCAGTTCTTC	CASSPHAGDNEQFF	TRBV7-3	NA	TRBJ2-1	NA
TGTGCCAGCAGTTACGATCCCAGGGTCAATGAGCAGTTCTTC	CASSYDPRVNEQFF	TRBV6-5	NA	TRBJ2-1	NA
TGTGCCAGCAGCCGTGGACAGAACCTATCACCCCTCCACTTT	CASSRGQNLSPLHF	TRBV5-5	NA	TRBJ1-6	NA
TGCGCCAGCAGCTTGGACAGGGGCGGAGATACGCAGTATTTT	CASSLDRGGDTQYF	TRBV5-1	TRBD1	TRBJ2-3	once
TGTGCCACCTCAATAGCGGGGGGGATCTACAATGAGCAGTTCTTC	CATSIAGGIYNEQFF	TRBV24-1	TRBD2	TRBJ2-1	once
TGTGCCAGCAGTCACCCAAGGGGTGCCGGCTACACCTTC	CASSHPRGAGYTF	TRBV6-2/TRBV6-3	NA	TRBJ1-2	NA
TGCGCCAGCAGCGACGGGACAGGGGGAAGTCTTGCTGGCTACACCTTC	CASSDGTGGSLAGYTF	TRBV5-1	TRBD1	TRBJ1-2	NA
TGTGCCAGCAGCCTACGGGACAGCAATTCACCCCTCCACTTT	CASSLRDSNSPLHF	TRBV3-1/TRBV3-2	TRBD1	TRBJ1-6	NA
TGCGCCAGCAGCTCCACCTCCGGGACAGCCGAGCAGTACTTC	CASSSTSGTAEQYF	TRBV4-1	TRBD1	TRBJ2-7	NA
TGTGCCAGCAGCTTAGGTCAGGGGGCAAGGGGCGCTTTCTTT	CASSLGQGARGAFF	TRBV7-8	TRBD1	TRBJ1-1	NA
TGTGCCAGCAGCCTAGGATCGGGACTAGCGAGTTCAGATACGCAGTATTTT	CASSLGSGLASSDTQYF	TRBV7-2	TRBD2	TRBJ2-3	few
TGTGCCAGTAGTATCTGGGAGCGCACAGATACGCAGTATTTT	CASSIWERTDTQYF	TRBV19	NA	TRBJ2-3	once
TGTGCCATCAGCCCTCAACAAACAGACGGGGAGCTGTTTTTT	CAISPQQTDGELFF	TRBV7-9	NA	TRBJ2-2	NA
TGTGCCAGCAGTTCCTCGGTTAGCGGCTCCTACAATGAGCAGTTCTTC	CASSSSVSGSYNEQFF	TRBV27	NA	TRBJ2-1	NA
TGCGCCAGCAGCTTGCAGGGGCGCACAGATACGCAGTATTTT	CASSLQGRTDTQYF	TRBV5-1	NA	TRBJ2-3	NA
TGTGCCAGCAGCGTCGGGAGGTTTTCTAGCACAGATACGCAGTATTTT	CASSVGRFSSTDTQYF	TRBV5-4	TRBD2	TRBJ2-3	NA
TGCGCCAGCAGTGAGAGCGGGAGGGCCCCCGGGGAGCTGTTTTTT	CASSESGRAPGELFF	TRBV10-1	TRBD2	TRBJ2-2	few
TGTGCCACCAGCAGAGATCTAGTCCCTAGCACAGATACGCAGTATTTT	CATSRDLVPSTDTQYF	TRBV15	NA	TRBJ2-3	few
TGTGCCAGTACAGGGTTAAGTCAGCCCCAGCATTTT	CASTGLSQPQHF	TRBV28	NA	TRBJ1-5	NA
TGCGCCAGCAGTGTGGCCCGGGGGTCACCCCTCCACTTT	CASSVARGSPLHF	TRBV10-1	NA	TRBJ1-6	NA
TGTGCCTGCACCCTACAGGGGTACGGCTACACCTTC	CACTLQGYGYTF	TRBV30	TRBD1	TRBJ1-2	NA
TGTGCCAGTAAGGAGCGGGAACACTACAATGAGCAGTTCTTC	CASKEREHYNEQFF	TRBV7-8	TRBD2	TRBJ2-1	NA
TGTGCCAGCAGCCGGTGGTCGGGACAGGGGTACGAGCAGTACTTC	CASSRWSGQGYEQYF	TRBV6-2/TRBV6-3	TRBD1	TRBJ2-7	few
TGTGCCAGCAGCTTATACCAGGGGGAGACCCAGTACTTC	CASSLYQGETQYF	TRBV7-9	NA	TRBJ2-5	NA
TGTGCCAGCAGTTCTTTGACAGGGCGCTCCTACGAGCAGTACTTC	CASSSLTGRSYEQYF	TRBV6-5	TRBD1	TRBJ2-7	once
TGTGCCAGCAGCTTACCCTCGGGGATCTCCTACGAGCAGTACTTC	CASSLPSGISYEQYF	TRBV7-2	NA	TRBJ2-7	few
TGTGCCAGCAGTGATTGGGGGGGGTACAATGAGCAGTTCTTC	CASSDWGGYNEQFF	TRBV2	TRBD2	TRBJ2-1	few
TGTGCCAGCAGTGAACGGGGACAGAGACAAGAGACCCAGTACTTC	CASSERGQRQETQYF	TRBV2	TRBD1	TRBJ2-5	NA
TGCGCCAGCAGTGAGAATCAGGGGGGTAGTACTGAAGCTTTCTTT	CASSENQGGSTEAFF	TRBV10-1	TRBD1	TRBJ1-1	NA
TGTGCCAGCTCACAATTCAGCGGGAGTGTCTACAATGAGCAGTTCTTC	CASSQFSGSVYNEQFF	TRBV18	TRBD2	TRBJ2-1	NA
TGTGCCAGCAGCGTACTTAGGACAGGCTGGGGAGATACGCAGTATTTT	CASSVLRTGWGDTQYF	TRBV9	TRBD1	TRBJ2-3	NA
TGTGCCAGCAGCTTAGATCCTAGCGGGAGGGCCAGGTCGGACGAGCAGTACTTC	CASSLDPSGRARSDEQYF	TRBV7-8	TRBD2	TRBJ2-7	few
TGTGCCAGCAGGTACCGGGACAGTGTCACTGAAGCTTTCTTT	CASRYRDSVTEAFF	TRBV6-5	TRBD1	TRBJ1-1	NA
TGTGCCAGCAGCTTAAGCCAGGGGGTCCTTGAAAAACTGTTTTTT	CASSLSQGVLEKLFF	TRBV11-2	TRBD1	TRBJ1-4	NA
TGTGCCTGGGAGGGACTAGCCGACCTCGGGACCTACAATGAGCAGTTCTTC	CAWEGLADLGTYNEQFF	TRBV30	TRBD2	TRBJ2-1	NA
TGCACCAGCAGCCAAGACGTGGGGCGGGGGGGCACAGATACGCAGTATTTT	CTSSQDVGRGGTDTQYF	TRBV1	NA	TRBJ2-3	once